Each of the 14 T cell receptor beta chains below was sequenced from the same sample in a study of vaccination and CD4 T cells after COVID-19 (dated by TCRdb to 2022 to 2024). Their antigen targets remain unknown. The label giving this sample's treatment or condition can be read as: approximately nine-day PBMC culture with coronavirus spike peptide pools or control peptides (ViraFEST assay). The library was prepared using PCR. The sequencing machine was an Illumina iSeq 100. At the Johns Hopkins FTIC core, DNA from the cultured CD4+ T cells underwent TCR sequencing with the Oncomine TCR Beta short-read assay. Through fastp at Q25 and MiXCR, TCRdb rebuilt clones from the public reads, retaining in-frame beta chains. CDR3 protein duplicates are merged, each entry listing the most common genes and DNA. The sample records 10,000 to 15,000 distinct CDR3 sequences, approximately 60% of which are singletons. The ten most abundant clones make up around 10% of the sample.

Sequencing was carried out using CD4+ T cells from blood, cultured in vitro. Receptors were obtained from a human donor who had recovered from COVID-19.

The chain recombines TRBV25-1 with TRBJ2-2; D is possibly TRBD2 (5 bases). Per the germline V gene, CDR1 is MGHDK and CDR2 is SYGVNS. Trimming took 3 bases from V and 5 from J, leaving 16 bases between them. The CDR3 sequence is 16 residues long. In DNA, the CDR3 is TGTGCCAGCAGTGATCAAGGTGGCAGGAGGACCGGGGAGCTGTTTTTT. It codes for CASSDQGGRRTGELFF. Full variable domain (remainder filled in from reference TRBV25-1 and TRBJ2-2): EADIYQTPRYLVIGTGKKITLECSQTMGHDKMYWYQQDPGMELHLIHYSYGVNSTEKGDLSSESTVSRIRTEHFPLTLESARPSHTSQYLCASSDQGGRRTGELFFGEGSRLTVL.

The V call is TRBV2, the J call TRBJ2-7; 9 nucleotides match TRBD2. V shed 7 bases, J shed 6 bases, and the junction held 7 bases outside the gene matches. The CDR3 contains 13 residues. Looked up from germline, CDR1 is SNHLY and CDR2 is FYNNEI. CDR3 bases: TGTGCCAGCACTTTAGCGGGAGACCTCGAGCAGTACTTC. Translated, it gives CASTLAGDLEQYF.

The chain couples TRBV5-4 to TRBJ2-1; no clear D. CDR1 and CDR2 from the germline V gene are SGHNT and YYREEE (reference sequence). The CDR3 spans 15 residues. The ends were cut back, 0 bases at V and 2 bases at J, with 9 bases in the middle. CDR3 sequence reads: CASSLAAIPYNEQFF. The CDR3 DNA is TGTGCCAGCAGCTTGGCTGCCATCCCCTACAATGAGCAGTTCTTC. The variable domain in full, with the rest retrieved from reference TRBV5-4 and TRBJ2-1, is ETGVTQSPTHLIKTRGQQVTLRCSSQSGHNTVSWYQQALGQGPQFIFQYYREEENGRGNFPPRFSGLQFPNYSSELNVNALELDDSALYLCASSLAAIPYNEQFFGPGTRLTVL.

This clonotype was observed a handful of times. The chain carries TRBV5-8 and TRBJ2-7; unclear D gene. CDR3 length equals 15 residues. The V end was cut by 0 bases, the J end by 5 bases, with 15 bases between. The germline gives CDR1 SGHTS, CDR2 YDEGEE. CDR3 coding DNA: TGTGCCAGCAGCTTGGTCGTAGGGCCGATCCACGAGCAGTACTTC. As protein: CASSLVVGPIHEQYF.

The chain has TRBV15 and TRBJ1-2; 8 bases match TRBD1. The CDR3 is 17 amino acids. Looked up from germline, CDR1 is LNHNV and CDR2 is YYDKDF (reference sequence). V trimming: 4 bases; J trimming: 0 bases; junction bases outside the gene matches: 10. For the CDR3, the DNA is TGTGCCACCAGCATAGGATACGGGACAGGCACTAACTATGGCTACACCTTC. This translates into CATSIGYGTGTNYGYTF. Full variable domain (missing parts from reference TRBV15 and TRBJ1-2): DAMVIQNPRYQVTQFGKPVTLSCSQTLNHNVMYWYQQKSSQAPKLLFHYYDKDFNNEADTPDNFQSRRPNTSFCFLDIRSPGLGDTAMYLCATSIGYGTGTNYGYTFGSGTRLTVV.

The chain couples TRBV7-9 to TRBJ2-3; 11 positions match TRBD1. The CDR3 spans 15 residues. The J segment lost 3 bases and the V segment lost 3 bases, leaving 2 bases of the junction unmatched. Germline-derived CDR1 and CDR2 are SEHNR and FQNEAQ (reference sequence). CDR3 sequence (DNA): TGTGCCAGCAGCTTGAGGGACAGGGGGACAGATACGCAGTATTTT. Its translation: CASSLRDRGTDTQYF. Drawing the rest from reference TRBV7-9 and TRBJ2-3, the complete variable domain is DTGVSQNPRHKITKRGQNVTFRCDPISEHNRLYWYRQTLGQGPEFLTYFQNEAQLEKSRLLSDRFSAERPKGSFSTLEIQRTEQGDSAMYLCASSLRDRGTDTQYFGPGTRLTVL.

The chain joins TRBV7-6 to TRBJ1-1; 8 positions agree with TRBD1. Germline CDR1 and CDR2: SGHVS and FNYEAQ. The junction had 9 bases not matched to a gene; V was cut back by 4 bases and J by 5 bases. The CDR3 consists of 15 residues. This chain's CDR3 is CASSSRDRPGTEAFF. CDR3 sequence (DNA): TGTGCCAGCAGCTCCCGGGACAGGCCGGGGACTGAAGCTTTCTTT.

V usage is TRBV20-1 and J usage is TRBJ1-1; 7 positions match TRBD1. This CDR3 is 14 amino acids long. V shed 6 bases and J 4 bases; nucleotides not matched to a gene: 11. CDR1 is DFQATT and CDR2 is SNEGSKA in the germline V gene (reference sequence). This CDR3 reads CSAVETGSGTEAFF. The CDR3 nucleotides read TGCAGTGCGGTGGAGACAGGGTCGGGCACTGAAGCTTTCTTT.

The CDR3 bases are TGTGCCAGCAGCTCGGGACTGATAATCTACGAGCAGTACTTC. It translates to CASSSGLIIYEQYF. The gene calls are TRBV11-1 and TRBJ2-7, with D possibly being TRBD2 (6 bases). CDR1 is SGHAT and CDR2 is FQDESV in the germline V gene (reference sequence). This CDR3 contains 14 residues. The germline V and J ends were trimmed by 4 bases and 3 bases, with 13 bases remaining between them.

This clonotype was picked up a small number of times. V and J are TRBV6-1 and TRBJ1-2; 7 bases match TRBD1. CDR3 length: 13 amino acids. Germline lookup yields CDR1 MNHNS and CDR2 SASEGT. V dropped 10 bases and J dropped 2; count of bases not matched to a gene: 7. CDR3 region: CATKEGANYGYTF. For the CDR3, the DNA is TGTGCCACAAAGGAGGGGGCGAACTATGGCTACACCTTC.

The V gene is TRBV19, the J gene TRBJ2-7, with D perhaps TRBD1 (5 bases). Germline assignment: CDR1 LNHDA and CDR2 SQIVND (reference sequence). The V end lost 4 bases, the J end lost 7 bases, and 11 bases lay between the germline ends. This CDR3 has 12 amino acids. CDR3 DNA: TGTGCCAGTAGTACTCAGGGTCAGGAGCAGTACTTC. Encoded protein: CASSTQGQEQYF.

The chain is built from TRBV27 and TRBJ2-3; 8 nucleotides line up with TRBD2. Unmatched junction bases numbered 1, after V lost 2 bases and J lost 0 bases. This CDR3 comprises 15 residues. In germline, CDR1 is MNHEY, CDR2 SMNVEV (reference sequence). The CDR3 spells CASSLGGRSTDTQYF. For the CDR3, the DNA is TGTGCCAGCAGTTTAGGCGGGAGGAGCACAGATACGCAGTATTTT.

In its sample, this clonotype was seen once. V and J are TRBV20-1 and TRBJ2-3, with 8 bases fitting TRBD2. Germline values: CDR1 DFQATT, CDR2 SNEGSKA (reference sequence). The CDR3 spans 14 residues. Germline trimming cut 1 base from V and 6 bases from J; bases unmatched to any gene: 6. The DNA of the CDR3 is TGCAGTGCTAGAGTGGGCGGGAGGCTGGATACGCAGTATTTT. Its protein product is CSARVGGRLDTQYF.

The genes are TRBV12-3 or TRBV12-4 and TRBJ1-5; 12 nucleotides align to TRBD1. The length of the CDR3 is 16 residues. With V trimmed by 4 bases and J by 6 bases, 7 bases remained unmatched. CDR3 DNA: TGTGCCAGCAGTTACACCGGGACAGGGGGCCTTCAGCCCCAGCATTTT. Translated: CASSYTGTGGLQPQHF.